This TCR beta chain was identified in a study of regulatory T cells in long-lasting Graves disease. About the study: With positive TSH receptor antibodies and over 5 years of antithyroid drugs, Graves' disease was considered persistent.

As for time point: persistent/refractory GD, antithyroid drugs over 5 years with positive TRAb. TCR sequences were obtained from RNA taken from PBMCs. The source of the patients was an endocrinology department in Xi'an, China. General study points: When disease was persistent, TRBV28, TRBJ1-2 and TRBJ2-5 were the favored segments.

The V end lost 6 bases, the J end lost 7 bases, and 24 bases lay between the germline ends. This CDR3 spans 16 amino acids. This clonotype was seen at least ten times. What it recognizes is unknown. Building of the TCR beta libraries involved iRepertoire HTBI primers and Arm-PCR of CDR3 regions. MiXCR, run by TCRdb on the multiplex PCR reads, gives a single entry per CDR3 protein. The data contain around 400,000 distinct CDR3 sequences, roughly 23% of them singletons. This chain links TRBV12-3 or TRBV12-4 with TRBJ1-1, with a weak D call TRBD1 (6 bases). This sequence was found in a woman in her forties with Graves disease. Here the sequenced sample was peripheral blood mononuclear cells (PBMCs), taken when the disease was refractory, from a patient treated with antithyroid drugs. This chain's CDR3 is CASSMTDAGALVEAFF. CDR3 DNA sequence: TGTGCCAGCAGCATGACAGATGCAGGGGCTTTGGTTGAAGCTTTCTTT.